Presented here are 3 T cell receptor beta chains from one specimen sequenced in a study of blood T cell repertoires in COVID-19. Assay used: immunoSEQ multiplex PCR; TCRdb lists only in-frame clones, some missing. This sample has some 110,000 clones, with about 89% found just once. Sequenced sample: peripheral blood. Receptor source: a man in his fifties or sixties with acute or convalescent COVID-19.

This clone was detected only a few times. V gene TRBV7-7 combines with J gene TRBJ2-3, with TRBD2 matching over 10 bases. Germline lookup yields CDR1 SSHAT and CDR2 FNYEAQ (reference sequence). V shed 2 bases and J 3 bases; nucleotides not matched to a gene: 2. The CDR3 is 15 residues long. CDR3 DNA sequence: TGTGCCAGCAGCTTACTAGCGGGAGAAACAGATACGCAGTATTTT. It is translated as CASSLLAGETDTQYF.

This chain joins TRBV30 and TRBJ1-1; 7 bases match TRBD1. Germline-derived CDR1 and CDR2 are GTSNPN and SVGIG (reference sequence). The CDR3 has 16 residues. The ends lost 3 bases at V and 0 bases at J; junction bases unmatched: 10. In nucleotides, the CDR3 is TGTGCCTGGAGGCGAGACAGGGAGAAGATGAACACTGAAGCTTTCTTT. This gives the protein CAWRRDREKMNTEAFF.

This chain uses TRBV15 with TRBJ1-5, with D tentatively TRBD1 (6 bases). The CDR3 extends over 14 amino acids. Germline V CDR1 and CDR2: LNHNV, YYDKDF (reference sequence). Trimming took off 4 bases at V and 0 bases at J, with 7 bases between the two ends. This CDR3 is CATSTQGSNQPQHF. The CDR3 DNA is TGTGCCACCAGCACACAGGGTAGCAATCAGCCCCAGCATTTT. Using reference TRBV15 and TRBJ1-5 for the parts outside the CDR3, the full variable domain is DAMVIQNPRYQVTQFGKPVTLSCSQTLNHNVMYWYQQKSSQAPKLLFHYYDKDFNNEADTPDNFQSRRPNTSFCFLDIRSPGLGDTAMYLCATSTQGSNQPQHFGDGTRLSIL.